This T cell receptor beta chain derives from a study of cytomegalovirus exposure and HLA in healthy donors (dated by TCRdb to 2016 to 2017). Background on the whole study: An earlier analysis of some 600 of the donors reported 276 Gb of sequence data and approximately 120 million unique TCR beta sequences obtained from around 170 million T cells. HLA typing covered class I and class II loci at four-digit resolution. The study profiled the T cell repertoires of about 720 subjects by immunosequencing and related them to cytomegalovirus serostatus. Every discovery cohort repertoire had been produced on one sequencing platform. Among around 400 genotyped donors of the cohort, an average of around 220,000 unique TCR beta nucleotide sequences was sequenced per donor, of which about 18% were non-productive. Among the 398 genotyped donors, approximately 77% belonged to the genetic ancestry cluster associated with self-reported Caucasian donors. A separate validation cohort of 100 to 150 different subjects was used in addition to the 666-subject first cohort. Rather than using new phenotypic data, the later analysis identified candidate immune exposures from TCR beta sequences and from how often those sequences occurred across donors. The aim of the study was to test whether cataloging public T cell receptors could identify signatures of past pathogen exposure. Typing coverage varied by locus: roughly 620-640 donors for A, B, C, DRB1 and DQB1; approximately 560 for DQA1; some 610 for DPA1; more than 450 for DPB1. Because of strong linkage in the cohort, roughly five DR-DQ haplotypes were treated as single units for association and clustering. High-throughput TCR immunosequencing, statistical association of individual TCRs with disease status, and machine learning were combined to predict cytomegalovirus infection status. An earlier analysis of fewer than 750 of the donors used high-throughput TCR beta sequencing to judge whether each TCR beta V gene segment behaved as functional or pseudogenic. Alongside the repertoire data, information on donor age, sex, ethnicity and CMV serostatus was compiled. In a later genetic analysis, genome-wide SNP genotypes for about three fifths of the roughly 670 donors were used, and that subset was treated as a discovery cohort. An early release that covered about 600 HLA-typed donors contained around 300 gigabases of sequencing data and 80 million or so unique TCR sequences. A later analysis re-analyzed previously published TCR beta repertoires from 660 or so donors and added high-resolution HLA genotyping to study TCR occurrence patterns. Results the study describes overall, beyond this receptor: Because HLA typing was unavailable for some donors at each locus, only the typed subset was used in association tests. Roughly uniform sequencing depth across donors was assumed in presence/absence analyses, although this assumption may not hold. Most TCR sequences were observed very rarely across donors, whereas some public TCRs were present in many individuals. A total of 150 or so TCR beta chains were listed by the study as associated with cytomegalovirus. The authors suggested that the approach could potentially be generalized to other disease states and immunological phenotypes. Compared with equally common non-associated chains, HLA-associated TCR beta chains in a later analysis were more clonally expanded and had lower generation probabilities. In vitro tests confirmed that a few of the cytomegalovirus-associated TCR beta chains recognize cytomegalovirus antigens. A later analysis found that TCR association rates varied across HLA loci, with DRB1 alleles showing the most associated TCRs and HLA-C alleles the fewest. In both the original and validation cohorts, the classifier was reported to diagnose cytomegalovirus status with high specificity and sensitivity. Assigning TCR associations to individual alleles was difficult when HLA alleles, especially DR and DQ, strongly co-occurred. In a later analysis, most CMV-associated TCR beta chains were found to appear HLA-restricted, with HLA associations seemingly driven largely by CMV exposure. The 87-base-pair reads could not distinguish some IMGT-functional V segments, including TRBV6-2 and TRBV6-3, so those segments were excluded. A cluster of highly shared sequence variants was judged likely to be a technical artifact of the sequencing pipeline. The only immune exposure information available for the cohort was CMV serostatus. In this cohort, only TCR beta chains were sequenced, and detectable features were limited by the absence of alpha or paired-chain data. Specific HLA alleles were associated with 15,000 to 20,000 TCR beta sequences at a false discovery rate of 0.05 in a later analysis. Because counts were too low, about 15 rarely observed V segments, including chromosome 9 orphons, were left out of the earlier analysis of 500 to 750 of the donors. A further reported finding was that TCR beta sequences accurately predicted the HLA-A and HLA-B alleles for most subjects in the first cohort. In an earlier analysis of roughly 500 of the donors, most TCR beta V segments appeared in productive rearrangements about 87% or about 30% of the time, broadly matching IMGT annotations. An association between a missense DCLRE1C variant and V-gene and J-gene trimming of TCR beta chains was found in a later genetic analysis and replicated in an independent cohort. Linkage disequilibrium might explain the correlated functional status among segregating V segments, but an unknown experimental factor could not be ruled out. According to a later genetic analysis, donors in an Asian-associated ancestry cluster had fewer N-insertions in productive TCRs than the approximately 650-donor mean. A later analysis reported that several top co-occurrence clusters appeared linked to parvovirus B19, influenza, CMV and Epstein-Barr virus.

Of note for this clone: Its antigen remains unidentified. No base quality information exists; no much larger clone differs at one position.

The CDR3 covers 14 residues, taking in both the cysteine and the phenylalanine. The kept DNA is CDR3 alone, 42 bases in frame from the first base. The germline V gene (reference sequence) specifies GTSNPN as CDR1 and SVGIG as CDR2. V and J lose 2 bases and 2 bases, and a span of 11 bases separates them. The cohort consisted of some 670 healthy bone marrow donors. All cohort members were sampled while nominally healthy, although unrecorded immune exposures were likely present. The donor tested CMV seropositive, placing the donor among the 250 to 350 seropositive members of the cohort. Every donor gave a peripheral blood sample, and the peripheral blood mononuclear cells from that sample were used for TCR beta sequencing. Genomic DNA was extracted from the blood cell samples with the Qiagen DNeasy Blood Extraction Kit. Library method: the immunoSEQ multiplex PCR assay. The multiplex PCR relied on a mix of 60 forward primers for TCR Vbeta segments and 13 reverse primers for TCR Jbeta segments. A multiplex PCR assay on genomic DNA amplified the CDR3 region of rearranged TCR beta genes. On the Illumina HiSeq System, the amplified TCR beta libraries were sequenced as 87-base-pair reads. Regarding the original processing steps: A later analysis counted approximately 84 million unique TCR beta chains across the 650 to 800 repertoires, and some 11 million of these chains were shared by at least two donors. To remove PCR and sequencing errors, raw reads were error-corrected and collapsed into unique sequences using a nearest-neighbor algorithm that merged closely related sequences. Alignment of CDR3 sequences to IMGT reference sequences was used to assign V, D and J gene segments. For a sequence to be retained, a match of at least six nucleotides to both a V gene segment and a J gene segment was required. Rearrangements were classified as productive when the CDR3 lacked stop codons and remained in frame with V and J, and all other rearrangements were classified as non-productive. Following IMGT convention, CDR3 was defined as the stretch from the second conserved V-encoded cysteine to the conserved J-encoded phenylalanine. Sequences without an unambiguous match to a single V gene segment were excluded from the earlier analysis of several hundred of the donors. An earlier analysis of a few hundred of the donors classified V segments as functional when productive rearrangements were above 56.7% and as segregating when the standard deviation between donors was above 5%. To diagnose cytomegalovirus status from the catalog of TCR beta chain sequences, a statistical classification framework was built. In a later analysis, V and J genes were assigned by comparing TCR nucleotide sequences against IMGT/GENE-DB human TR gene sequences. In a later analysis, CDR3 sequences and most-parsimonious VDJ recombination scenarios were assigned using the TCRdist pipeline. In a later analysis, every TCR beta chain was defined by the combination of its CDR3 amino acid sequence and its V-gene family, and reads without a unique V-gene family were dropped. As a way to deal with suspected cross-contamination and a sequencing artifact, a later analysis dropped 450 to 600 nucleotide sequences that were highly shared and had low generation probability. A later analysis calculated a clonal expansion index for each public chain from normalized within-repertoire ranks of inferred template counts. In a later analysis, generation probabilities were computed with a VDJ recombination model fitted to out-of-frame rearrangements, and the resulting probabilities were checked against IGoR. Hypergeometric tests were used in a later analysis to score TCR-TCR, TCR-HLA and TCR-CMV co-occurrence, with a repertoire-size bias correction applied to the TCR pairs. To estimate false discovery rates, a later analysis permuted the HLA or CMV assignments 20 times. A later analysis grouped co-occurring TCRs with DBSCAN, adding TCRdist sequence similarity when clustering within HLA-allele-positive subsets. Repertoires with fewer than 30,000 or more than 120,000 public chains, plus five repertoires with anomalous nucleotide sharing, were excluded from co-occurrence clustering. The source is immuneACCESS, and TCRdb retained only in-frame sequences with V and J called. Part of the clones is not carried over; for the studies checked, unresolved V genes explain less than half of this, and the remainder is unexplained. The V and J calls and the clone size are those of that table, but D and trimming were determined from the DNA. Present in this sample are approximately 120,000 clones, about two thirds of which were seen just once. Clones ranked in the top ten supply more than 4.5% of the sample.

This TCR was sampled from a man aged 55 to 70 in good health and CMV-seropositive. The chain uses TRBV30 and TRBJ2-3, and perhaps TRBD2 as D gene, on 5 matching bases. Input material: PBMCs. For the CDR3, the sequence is CAWSPGVSTDTQYF. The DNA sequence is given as TGTGCCTGGAGTCCCGGGGTTTCCACAGATACGCAGTATTTT.